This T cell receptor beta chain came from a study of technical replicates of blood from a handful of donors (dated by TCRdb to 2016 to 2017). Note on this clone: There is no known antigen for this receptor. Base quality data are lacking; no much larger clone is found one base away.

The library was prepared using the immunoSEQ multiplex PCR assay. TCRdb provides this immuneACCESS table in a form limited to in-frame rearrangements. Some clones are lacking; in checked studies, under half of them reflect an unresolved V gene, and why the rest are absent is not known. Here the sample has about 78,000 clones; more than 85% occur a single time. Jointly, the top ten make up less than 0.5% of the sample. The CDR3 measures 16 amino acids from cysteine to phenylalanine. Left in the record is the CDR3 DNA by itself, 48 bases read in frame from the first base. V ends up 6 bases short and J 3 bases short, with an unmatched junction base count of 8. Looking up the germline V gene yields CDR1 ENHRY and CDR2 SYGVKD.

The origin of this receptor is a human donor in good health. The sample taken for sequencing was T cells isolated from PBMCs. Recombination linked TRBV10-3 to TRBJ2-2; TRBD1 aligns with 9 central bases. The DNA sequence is TGTGCCATCAGACATACCGGGACAGGGTACACCGGGGAGCTGTTTTTT. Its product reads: CAIRHTGTGYTGELFF.